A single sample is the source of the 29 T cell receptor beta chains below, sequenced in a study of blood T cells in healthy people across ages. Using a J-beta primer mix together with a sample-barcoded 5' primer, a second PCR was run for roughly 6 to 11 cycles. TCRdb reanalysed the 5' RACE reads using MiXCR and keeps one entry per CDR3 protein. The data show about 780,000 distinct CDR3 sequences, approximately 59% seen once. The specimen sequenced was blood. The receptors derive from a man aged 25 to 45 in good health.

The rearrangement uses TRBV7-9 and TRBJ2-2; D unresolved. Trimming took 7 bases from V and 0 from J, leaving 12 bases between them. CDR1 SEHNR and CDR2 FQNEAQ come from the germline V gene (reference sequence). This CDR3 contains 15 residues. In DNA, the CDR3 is TGTGCCAGCACCAACGGCCCCACGAACACCGGGGAGCTGTTTTTT. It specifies CASTNGPTNTGELFF.

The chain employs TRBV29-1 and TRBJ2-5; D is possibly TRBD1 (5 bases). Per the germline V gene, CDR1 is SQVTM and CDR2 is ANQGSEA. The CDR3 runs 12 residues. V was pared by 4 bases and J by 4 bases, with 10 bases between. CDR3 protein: CSVGGPLETQYF. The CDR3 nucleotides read TGCAGCGTTGGGGGCCCTTTAGAGACCCAGTACTTC.

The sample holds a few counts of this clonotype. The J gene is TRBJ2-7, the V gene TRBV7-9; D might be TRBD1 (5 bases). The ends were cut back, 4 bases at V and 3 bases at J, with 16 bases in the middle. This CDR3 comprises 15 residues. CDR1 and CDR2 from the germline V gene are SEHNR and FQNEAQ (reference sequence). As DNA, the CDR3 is TGTGCCAGCAGCTCAATGACAGTGGGGCTCTACGAGCAGTACTTC. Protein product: CASSSMTVGLYEQYF.

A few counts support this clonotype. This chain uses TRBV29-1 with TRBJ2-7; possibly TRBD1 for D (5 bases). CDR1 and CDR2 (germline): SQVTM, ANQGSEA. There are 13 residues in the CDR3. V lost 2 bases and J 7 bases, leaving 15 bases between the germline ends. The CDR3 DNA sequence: TGCAGCGTTGAATCCGAAGGGGTGGGGGAGCAGTACTTC. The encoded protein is CSVESEGVGEQYF.

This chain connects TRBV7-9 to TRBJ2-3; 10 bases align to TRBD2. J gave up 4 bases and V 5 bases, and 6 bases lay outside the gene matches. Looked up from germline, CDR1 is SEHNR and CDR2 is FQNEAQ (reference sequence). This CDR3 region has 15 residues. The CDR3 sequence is CASSKSGGASDTQYF. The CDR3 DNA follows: TGTGCCAGCAGCAAGAGCGGGGGGGCCTCAGATACGCAGTATTTT.

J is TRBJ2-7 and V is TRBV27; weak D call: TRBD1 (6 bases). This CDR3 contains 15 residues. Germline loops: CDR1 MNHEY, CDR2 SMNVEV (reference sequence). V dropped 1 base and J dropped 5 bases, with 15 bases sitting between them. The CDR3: CASSLYGTLGDEQYF. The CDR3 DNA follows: TGTGCCAGCAGTTTATATGGGACACTCGGGGACGAGCAGTACTTC.

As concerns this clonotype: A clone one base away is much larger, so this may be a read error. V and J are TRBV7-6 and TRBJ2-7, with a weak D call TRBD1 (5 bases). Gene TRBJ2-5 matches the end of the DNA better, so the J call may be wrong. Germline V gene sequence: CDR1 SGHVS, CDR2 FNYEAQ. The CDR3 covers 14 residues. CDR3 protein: CASSSRQRRETQYF. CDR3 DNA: TGTGCCAGCAGCTCAAGACAGAGAAGGGAGACCCAGTACTTC.

This CDR3 is CASSPLHRDNSPLHF. The CDR3 DNA is TGCGCCAGCAGCCCCCTTCACAGAGATAATTCACCCCTCCACTTT. V is TRBV5-1 and J is TRBJ1-6, with D unclear. The germline V gene has CDR1 SGHRS and CDR2 YFSETQ. This CDR3 is built from 15 residues. Trimming pared 4 bases from V and 5 bases from J, leaving 13 bases between.

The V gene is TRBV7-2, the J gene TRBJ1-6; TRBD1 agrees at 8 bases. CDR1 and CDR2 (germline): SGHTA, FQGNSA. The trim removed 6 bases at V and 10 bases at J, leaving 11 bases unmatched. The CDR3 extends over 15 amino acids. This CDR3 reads CASRGTGGWLSPLHF. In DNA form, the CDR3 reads TGTGCCAGCAGGGGTACAGGGGGGTGGTTATCACCCCTCCACTTT.

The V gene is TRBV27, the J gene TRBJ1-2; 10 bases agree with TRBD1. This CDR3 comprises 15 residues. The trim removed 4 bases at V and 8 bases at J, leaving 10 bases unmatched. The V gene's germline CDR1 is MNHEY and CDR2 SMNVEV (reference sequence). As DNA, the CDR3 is TGTGCCAGCAGTTCCCCGACAGGGGGCGCTTTAGGCTACACCTTC. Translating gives CASSSPTGGALGYTF.

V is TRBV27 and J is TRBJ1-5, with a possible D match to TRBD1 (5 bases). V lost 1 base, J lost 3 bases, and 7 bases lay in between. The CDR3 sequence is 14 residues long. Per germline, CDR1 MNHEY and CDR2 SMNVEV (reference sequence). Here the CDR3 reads CASSLWGVNQPQHF. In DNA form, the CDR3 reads TGTGCCAGCAGTTTATGGGGGGTCAATCAGCCCCAGCATTTT.

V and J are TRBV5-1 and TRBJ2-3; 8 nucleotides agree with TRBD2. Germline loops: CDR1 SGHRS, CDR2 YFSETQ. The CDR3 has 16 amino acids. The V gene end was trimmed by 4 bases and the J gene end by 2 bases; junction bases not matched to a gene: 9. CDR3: CASSAGGGSTTDTQYF. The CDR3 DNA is TGCGCCAGCAGCGCCGGCGGGGGGTCGACCACAGATACGCAGTATTTT. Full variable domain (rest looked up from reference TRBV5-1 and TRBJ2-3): KAGVTQTPRYLIKTRGQQVTLSCSPISGHRSVSWYQQTPGQGLQFLFEYFSETQRNKGNFPGRFSGRQFSNSRSEMNVSTLELGDSALYLCASSAGGGSTTDTQYFGPGTRLTVL.

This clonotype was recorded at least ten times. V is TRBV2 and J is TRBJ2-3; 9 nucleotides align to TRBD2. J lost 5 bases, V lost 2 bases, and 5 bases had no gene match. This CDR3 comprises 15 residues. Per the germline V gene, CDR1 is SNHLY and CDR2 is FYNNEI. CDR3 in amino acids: CASSELAGGGDTQYF. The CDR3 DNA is TGTGCCAGCAGTGAATTGGCGGGGGGGGGAGATACGCAGTATTTT.

The CDR3 spells CSASTGGSYNEQFF. The CDR3 coding sequence is TGCAGTGCTTCAACAGGGGGCTCCTACAATGAGCAGTTCTTC. The chain combines TRBV20-1 with TRBJ2-1; TRBD1 aligns across 8 bases. Germline CDR1 is DFQATT and CDR2 is SNEGSKA (reference sequence). The trim removed 5 bases at V and 0 bases at J, leaving 3 bases unmatched. This CDR3 is built from 14 residues.

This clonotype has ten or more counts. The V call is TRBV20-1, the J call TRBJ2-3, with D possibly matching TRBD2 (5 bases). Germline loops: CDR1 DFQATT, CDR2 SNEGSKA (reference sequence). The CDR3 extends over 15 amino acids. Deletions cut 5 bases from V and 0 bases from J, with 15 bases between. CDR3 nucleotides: TGCAGTGCTGCGAGCGGCGCCTCTAGCACAGATACGCAGTATTTT. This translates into CSAASGASSTDTQYF.

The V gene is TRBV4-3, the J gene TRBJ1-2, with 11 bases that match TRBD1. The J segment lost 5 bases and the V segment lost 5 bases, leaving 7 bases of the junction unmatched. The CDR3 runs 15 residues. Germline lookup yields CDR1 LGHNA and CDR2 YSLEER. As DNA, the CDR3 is TGCGCCAGCAGCGAAGGGACAGGGGGGAAGTATGGCTACACCTTC. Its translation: CASSEGTGGKYGYTF.

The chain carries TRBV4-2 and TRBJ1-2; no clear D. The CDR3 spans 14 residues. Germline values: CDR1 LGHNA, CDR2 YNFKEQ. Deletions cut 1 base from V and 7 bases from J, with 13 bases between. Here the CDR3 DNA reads TGTGCCAGCAGCCAAGGAGGGCGAGTCGGTGGCTACACCTTC. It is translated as CASSQGGRVGGYTF.

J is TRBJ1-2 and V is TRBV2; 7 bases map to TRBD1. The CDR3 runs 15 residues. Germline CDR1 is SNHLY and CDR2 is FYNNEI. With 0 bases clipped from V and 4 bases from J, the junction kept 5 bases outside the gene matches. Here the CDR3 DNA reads TGTGCCAGCAGTGAAGCACGGGACAGTGGCTATGGCTACACCTTC. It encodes CASSEARDSGYGYTF.

CDR3 region: CASGEIRTEAFF. CDR3 nucleotide sequence: TGTGCCAGCGGGGAGATACGCACTGAAGCTTTCTTT. V gene TRBV25-1 combines with J gene TRBJ1-1, with no clear D. The CDR3 spans 12 residues. Germline loops: CDR1 MGHDK, CDR2 SYGVNS. Trimming cost V 8 bases and J 4 bases, with 11 bases left between them.

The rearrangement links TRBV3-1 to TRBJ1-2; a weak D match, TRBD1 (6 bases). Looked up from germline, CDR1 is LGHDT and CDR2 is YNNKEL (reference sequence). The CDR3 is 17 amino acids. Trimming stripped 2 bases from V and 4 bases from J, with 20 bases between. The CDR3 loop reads CASSQIFLQGLGYGYTF. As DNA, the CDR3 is TGTGCCAGCAGCCAAATATTCCTGCAGGGGCTTGGCTATGGCTACACCTTC. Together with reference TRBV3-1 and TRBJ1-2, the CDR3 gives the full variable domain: DTAVSQTPKYLVTQMGNDKSIKCEQNLGHDTMYWYKQDSKKFLKIMFSYNNKELIINETVPNRFSPKSPDKAHLNLHINSLELGDSAVYFCASSQIFLQGLGYGYTFGSGTRLTVV.

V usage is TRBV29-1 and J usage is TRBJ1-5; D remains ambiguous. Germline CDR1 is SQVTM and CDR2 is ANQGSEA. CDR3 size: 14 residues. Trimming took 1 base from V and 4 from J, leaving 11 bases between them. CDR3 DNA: TGCAGCGTTGAAGGAGGGTGGCAGAATCAGCCCCAGCATTTT. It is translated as CSVEGGWQNQPQHF.

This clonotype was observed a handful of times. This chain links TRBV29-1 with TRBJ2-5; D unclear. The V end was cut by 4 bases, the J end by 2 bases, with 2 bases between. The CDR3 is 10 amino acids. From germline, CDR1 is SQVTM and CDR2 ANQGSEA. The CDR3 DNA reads TGCAGCGTTGCACAAGAGACCCAGTACTTC. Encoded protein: CSVAQETQYF.

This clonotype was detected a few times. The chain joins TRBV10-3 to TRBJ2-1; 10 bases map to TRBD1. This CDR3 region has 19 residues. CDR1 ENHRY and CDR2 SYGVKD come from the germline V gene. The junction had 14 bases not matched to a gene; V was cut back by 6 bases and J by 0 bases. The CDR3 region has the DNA TGTGCCATCAGGTCCTCCGGGACAGGGGCGAAAAGCTCCTACAATGAGCAGTTCTTC. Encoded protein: CAIRSSGTGAKSSYNEQFF.

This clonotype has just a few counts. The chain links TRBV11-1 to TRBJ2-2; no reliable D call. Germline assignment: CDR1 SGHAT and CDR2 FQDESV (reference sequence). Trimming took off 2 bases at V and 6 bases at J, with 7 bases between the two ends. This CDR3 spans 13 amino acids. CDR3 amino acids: CASSLKVAGELFF. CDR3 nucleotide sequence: TGTGCCAGCAGCTTAAAGGTGGCCGGGGAGCTGTTTTTT.

CDR3 residues: CASSLKRGVALYEQYF. CDR3 DNA: TGTGCCAGCAGCCTAAAGAGGGGGGTCGCCCTCTACGAGCAGTACTTC. This chain connects TRBV3-1 to TRBJ2-4; D is perhaps TRBD1 or TRBD2 (6 bases each). TRBJ2-7 matches the DNA end more closely, so the J call is doubtful. The germline gives CDR1 LGHDT, CDR2 YNNKEL (reference sequence). The CDR3 contains 16 residues.

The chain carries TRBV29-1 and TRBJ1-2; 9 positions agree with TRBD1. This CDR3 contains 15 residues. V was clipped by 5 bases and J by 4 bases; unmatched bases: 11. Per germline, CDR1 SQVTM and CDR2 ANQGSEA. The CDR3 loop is CSVFPTGGAGYGYTF. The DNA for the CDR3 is TGCAGCGTTTTCCCTACAGGGGGCGCCGGCTATGGCTACACCTTC.

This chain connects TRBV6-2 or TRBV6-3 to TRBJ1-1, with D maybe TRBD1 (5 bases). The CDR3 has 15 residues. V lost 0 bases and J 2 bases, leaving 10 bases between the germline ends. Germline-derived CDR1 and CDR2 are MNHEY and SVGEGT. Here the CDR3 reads CASSYSAGPNTEAFF. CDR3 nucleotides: TGTGCCAGCAGTTACTCAGCAGGGCCTAACACTGAAGCTTTCTTT.

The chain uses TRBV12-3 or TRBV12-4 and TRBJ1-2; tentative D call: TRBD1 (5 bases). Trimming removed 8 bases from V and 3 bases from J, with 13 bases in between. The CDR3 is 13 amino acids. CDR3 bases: TGTGCCAGCGGTGGGGGTGTGCACTATGGCTACACCTTC. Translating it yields CASGGGVHYGYTF.

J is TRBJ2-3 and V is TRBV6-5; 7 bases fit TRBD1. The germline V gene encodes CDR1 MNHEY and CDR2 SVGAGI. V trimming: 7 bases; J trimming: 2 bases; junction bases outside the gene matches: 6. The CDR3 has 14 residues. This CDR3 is CASIGQGVTDTQYF. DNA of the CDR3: TGTGCCAGCATCGGGCAGGGGGTCACAGATACGCAGTATTTT.